This T cell receptor beta chain was captured in a study of T cell clonality in common variable immunodeficiency. Points from the study as a whole: Reportedly, TCR beta sequences from common variable immunodeficiency showed fewer deletions and N-nucleotide insertions. CVID subjects had higher TCRbeta clonality than healthy controls, most marked in about a third.

CVID and control samples used equivalent genomic DNA input. Generated by immunoSEQ multiplex PCR, the TCRdb table keeps only in-frame clones and is missing some. The sample was found to contain tens of thousands of clones, and every one recurs. Between the trimmed V and J ends, which lost 4 bases and 4 bases, there was a span of 8 bases. CDR1 and CDR2 (germline): SQVTM, ANQGSEA. CDR3 length equals 12 residues. The table lists this clone with many counts. What it binds is not known. Read data end 3 residues before the CDR3 end; the end is taken from the germline J gene. Patients had low serum IgG, IgA and/or IgM and specific antibody deficiency.

This TCR derives from a human donor with common variable immunodeficiency. The V and J genes are TRBV29-1 and TRBJ2-1, with D unresolved. Sequenced input: peripheral blood mononuclear cells. CDR3 DNA (partial): TGCAGCGTTGTCCCAGGTTACAATGAG. This translates into CSVVPGYNE. The full CDR3 protein is CSVVPGYNEQFF.